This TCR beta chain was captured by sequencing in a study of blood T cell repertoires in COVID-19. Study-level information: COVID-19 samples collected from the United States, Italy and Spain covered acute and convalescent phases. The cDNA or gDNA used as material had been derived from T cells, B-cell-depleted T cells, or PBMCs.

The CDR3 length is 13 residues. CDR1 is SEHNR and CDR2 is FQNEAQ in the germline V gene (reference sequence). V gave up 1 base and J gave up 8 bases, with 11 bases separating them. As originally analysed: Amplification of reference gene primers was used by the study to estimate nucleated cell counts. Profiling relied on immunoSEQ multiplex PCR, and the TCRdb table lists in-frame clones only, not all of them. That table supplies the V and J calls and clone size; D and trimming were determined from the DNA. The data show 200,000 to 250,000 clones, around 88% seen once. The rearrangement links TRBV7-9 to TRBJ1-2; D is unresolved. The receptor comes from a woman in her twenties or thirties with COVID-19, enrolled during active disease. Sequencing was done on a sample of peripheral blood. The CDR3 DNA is TGTGCCAGCAGCTTAGTGATGCAGGAAGGCTACACCTTC. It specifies CASSLVMQEGYTF.